The 11 T cell receptor beta chains listed next were all sequenced from one sample in a study of CD8 T cells in ankylosing spondylitis. Overall study findings and caveats: In ankylosing spondylitis blood, a motif of eight highly homologous TCR beta variants appeared characteristic.

Antigens of these TCRs are unknown. TCRdb reprocessed the 5' RACE reads with MiXCR, giving one entry per CDR3 protein. The sample includes under 950,000 distinct CDR3 sequences, 15% to 20% of them seen just once. The sample consisted of blood, either unsorted or a sorted T cell fraction (not recorded which). Every receptor here comes from a male donor with ankylosing spondylitis.

The chain links TRBV7-9 to TRBJ2-3; D unclear. The V gene's germline CDR1 is SEHNR and CDR2 FQNEAQ (reference sequence). Trimming took 2 bases from V and 0 from J, leaving 15 bases between them. This CDR3 has 17 amino acids. The CDR3 coding sequence is TGTGCCAGCAGCTTATGGAGTTCTGGTTATAGCACAGATACGCAGTATTTT. Amino acid sequence: CASSLWSSGYSTDTQYF.

To note about this clonotype: In this CDR3 the conserved last residue, phenylalanine or tryptophan, is missing, so a read error is likely. The DNA is left out, because the CDR3 cannot be placed on it with certainty; the CDR3 is given as TCRdb lists it. This chain uses TRBV20-1 with TRBJ2-7; TRBD1 is the table's D call and was not checked against the DNA. Germline V CDR1 and CDR2: DFQATT, SNEGSKA (reference sequence). Inclusive of both ends, the CDR3 amounts to 13 amino acids. The CDR3: CSAGGQHSTPHRL.

This clonotype showed up just a few times. The V call is TRBV29-1, the J call TRBJ2-1, with D perhaps TRBD1 or TRBD2 (5 bases each). Germline V gene lookup returns CDR1 SQVTM and CDR2 ANQGSEA. This CDR3 has 14 residues. The V end was cut by 0 bases, the J end by 5 bases, with 11 bases between. The CDR3 coding sequence is TGCAGCGTTGAAGATGGTCGGGGACACAATGAGCAGTTCTTC. Its protein product is CSVEDGRGHNEQFF.

The table lists this clonotype with a few counts. The V call is TRBV7-8, the J call TRBJ1-6; D not resolved. The CDR3 covers 15 residues. The V gene's germline CDR1 is SGHVS and CDR2 FQNEAQ. V was cut by 1 base and J by 4 bases, with 8 bases left in between. CDR3 sequence reads: CASSLDSLYNSPLHF. DNA for the CDR3: TGTGCCAGCAGCTTAGACAGTCTTTATAATTCACCCCTCCACTTT.

This clonotype showed up just a few times. The gene calls are TRBV5-1 and TRBJ2-1; 15 bases agree with TRBD2. The CDR3 runs to 18 residues. V gave up 4 bases and J gave up 4 bases; unmatched junction bases: 9. Germline-derived CDR1 and CDR2 are SGHRS and YFSETQ. The CDR3 loop reads CASSPHGTSGGSYNEQFF. CDR3 DNA: TGCGCCAGCAGCCCCCACGGGACTAGCGGGGGGTCATACAATGAGCAGTTCTTC.

This clonotype was recorded a few times. This chain links TRBV3-1 with TRBJ1-5, with 7 bases that match TRBD1. V was clipped by 3 bases and J by 4 bases; unmatched bases: 9. This CDR3 is 16 amino acids long. The germline gives CDR1 LGHDT, CDR2 YNNKEL (reference sequence). The CDR3 loop is CASSHGDSHRNQPQHF. The CDR3 DNA is TGTGCCAGCAGCCATGGGGACAGCCATCGGAATCAGCCCCAGCATTTT. The entire variable domain, with the rest obtained from reference TRBV3-1 and TRBJ1-5, is as follows: DTAVSQTPKYLVTQMGNDKSIKCEQNLGHDTMYWYKQDSKKFLKIMFSYNNKELIINETVPNRFSPKSPDKAHLNLHINSLELGDSAVYFCASSHGDSHRNQPQHFGDGTRLSIL.

The chain carries TRBV28 and TRBJ1-2, with a weak D call TRBD1 (5 bases). Germline CDR1 reads MDHEN; CDR2 reads SYDVKM. The CDR3 covers 13 residues. V was clipped by 6 bases and J by 14 bases, with 22 bases between them. CDR3 region: CASRSGTPGRGTF. CDR3 DNA sequence: TGTGCCAGCAGATCCGGGACCCCCGGGAGGGGAACCTTC.

The CDR3 loop is CASSLEVGSPDTQYF. The CDR3 DNA reads TGTGCCAGCAGTTTAGAAGTGGGGAGCCCAGATACGCAGTATTTT. The V and J genes are TRBV12-3 or TRBV12-4 and TRBJ2-3, with D perhaps matching TRBD2 (5 bases). The CDR3 has 15 residues. Trimming left V 1 base short and J 4 bases short, with 12 bases between.

The chain uses TRBV18 and TRBJ2-1, with no clear D. In germline, CDR1 is KGHSH, CDR2 LQKENI. V was clipped by 0 bases and J by 4 bases, with 4 bases between them. The length of the CDR3 is 13 residues. CDR3 amino acids: CASSPPQYNEQFF. The CDR3, as DNA: TGTGCCAGCTCACCACCCCAATACAATGAGCAGTTCTTC.

This clonotype was picked up a small number of times. The CDR3 spells CASSFLKGAGNSPLHF. The DNA of the CDR3 is TGTGCCAGCAGCTTTCTCAAGGGGGCAGGGAATTCACCCCTCCACTTT. The rearrangement joins TRBV7-2 to TRBJ1-6, with TRBD1 identical over 7 bases. This CDR3 is 16 amino acids long. Germline V lookup: CDR1 SGHTA, CDR2 FQGNSA. J gave up 7 bases and V 3 bases, and 9 bases lay outside the gene matches.

This clonotype has more than one count but fewer than ten. The V gene is TRBV5-5, the J gene TRBJ1-1; D gene unclear. The CDR3 consists of 14 residues. The V gene's germline CDR1 is SGHKS and CDR2 YYEKEE (reference sequence). Trimming left V 4 bases short and J 5 bases short, with 15 bases between. The CDR3 bases are TGTGCCAGCAGCCTGAAAAGCCTGTGGACTGAAGCTTTCTTT. Translating gives CASSLKSLWTEAFF.